The source of this TCR beta chain is a study of blood T cell repertoires in COVID-19. The method was immunoSEQ multiplex PCR; TCRdb's version includes in-frame clones alone and lacks a portion of them. Here the sample spans about 520,000 clones, approximately 83% being singletons. The receptor comes from a human donor in a cohort sampled during active COVID-19. The source material was peripheral blood.

CDR3 sequence: CASSLTGTGGTEQFF. DNA of the CDR3: TGTGCCAGCAGTCTTACAGGGACAGGGGGCACTGAGCAGTTCTTC. The chain uses TRBV6-4 and TRBJ2-1, with 12 nucleotides matching TRBD1. This CDR3 has 15 residues. CDR1 is MRHNA, CDR2 SNTAGT, per germline. Germline trimming cut 5 bases from V and 9 bases from J; bases unmatched to any gene: 8.